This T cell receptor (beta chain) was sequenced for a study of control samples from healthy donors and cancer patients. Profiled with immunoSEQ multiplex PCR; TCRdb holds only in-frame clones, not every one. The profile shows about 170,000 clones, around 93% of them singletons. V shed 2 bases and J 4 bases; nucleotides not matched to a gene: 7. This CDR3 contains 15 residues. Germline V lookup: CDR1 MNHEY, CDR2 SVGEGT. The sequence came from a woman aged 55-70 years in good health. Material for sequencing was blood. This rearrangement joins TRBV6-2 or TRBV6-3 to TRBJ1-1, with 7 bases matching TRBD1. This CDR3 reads CASSYPRQGLTEAFF. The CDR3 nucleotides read TGTGCCAGCAGTTACCCCCGACAGGGTCTCACTGAAGCTTTCTTT.